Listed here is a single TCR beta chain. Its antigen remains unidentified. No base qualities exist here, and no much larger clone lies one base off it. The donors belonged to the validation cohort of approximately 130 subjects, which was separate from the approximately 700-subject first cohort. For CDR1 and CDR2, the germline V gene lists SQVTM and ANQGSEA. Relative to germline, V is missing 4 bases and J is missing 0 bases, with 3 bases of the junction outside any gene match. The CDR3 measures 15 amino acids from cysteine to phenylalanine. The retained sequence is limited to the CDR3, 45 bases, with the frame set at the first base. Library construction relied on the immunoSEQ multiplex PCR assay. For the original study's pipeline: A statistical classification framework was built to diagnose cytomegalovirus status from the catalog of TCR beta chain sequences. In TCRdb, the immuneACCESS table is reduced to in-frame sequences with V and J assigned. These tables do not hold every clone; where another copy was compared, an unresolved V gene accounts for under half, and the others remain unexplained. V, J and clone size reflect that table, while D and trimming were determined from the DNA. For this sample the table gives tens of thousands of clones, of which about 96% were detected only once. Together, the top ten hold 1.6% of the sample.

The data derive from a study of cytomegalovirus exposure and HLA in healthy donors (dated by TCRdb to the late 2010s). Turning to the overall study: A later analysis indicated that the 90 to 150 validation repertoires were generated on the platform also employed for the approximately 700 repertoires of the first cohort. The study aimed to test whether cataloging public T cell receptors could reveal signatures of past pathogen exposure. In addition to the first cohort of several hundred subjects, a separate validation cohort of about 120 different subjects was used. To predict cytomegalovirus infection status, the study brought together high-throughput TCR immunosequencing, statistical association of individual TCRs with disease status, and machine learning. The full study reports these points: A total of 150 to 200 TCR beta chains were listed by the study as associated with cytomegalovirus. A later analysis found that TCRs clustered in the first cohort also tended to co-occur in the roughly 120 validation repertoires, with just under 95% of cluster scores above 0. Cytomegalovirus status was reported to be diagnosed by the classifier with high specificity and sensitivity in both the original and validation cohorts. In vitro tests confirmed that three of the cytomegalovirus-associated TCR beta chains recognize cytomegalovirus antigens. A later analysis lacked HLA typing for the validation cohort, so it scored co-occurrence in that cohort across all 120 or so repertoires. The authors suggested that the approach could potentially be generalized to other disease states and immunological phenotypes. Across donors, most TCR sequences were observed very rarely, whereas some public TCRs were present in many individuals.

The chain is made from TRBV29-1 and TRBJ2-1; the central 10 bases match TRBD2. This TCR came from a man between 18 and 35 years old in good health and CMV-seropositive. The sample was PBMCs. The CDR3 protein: CSVGGTSASYNEQFF. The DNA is TGCAGCGTTGGCGGGACTAGCGCCTCCTACAATGAGCAGTTCTTC.